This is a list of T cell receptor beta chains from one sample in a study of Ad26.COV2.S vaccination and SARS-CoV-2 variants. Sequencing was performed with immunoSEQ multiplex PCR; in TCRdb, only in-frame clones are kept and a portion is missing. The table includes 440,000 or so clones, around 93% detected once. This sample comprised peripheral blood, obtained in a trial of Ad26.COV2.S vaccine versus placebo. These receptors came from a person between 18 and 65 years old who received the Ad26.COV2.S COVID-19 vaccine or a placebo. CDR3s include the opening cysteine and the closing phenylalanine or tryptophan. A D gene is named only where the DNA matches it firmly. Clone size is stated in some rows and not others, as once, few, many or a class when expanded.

CDR3 protein: CASSLEVGGQQPQHF
CDR3 DNA: TGTGCCAGCAGCTTAGAGGTTGGGGGGCAACAGCCCCAGCATTTT
clone size: .
J gene: TRBJ1-5
D gene: .
V gene: TRBV7-2

CDR3 protein: CASSLQRAYGELFF
CDR3 DNA: TGTGCCAGCAGCCTCCAAAGGGCTTATGGGGAGCTGTTTTTT
clone size: .
J gene: TRBJ2-2
D gene: .
V gene: TRBV6-5

CDR3 protein: CASSEGAEQYF
CDR3 DNA: TGTGCCAGCAGTGAGGGGGCGGAGCAGTACTTC
clone size: .
J gene: TRBJ2-7
D gene: .
V gene: TRBV6-1

CDR3 protein: CASSYSKWKGSSPLHF
CDR3 DNA: TGTGCCAGCAGTTACTCGAAGTGGAAAGGGTCTTCACCCCTCCACTTT
clone size: .
J gene: TRBJ1-6
D gene: .
V gene: TRBV6-5

CDR3 protein: CASSKAGYGYTF
CDR3 DNA: TGTGCCAGCAGTAAAGCCGGGTATGGCTACACCTTC
clone size: .
J gene: TRBJ1-2
D gene: .
V gene: TRBV6-6

CDR3 protein: CASSMGYGYTF
CDR3 DNA: TGTGCCAGTAGTATGGGGTATGGCTACACCTTC
clone size: .
J gene: TRBJ1-2
D gene: .
V gene: TRBV19

CDR3 protein: CASSLRGLAEAFF
CDR3 DNA: TGTGCCAGCAGTTTGAGGGGGCTCGCTGAAGCTTTCTTT
clone size: .
J gene: TRBJ1-1
D gene: TRBD1
V gene: TRBV12-3/TRBV12-4

CDR3 protein: CSVRRTGGGEKLFF
CDR3 DNA: TGCAGCGTCCGTAGGACAGGGGGGGGAGAAAAACTGTTTTTT
clone size: .
J gene: TRBJ1-4
D gene: TRBD1
V gene: TRBV29-1

CDR3 protein: CASSTTGSNGELFF
CDR3 DNA: TGTGCCAGCAGTACCACAGGGTCAAACGGGGAGCTGTTTTTT
clone size: .
J gene: TRBJ2-2
D gene: .
V gene: TRBV7-8

CDR3 protein: CASSATGVSSYEQYF
CDR3 DNA: TGCGCCAGCAGCGCAACAGGGGTTTCTTCCTACGAGCAGTACTTC
clone size: .
J gene: TRBJ2-7
D gene: TRBD1
V gene: TRBV5-1

CDR3 protein: CASSYILSTEAFF
CDR3 DNA: TGTGCCAGCAGTTATATACTGAGCACTGAAGCTTTCTTT
clone size: .
J gene: TRBJ1-1
D gene: .
V gene: TRBV28

CDR3 protein: CASSVGGSSYEQYF
CDR3 DNA: TGCGCCAGCAGCGTCGGGGGCTCCTCCTACGAGCAGTACTTC
clone size: .
J gene: TRBJ2-7
D gene: .
V gene: TRBV5-1

CDR3 protein: CASSHSTGLGNNEQFF
CDR3 DNA: TGCGCCAGCAGCCACTCGACGGGACTCGGTAACAATGAGCAGTTCTTC
clone size: .
J gene: TRBJ2-1
D gene: .
V gene: TRBV4-3

CDR3 protein: CASSPDGGNEQFF
CDR3 DNA: TGTGCCAGCAGCCCGGACGGCGGGAATGAGCAGTTCTTC
clone size: .
J gene: TRBJ2-1
D gene: .
V gene: TRBV7-9

CDR3 protein: CASSETLNRGPYEQYF
CDR3 DNA: TGTGCCAGCAGCGAAACGTTAAACAGGGGTCCCTACGAGCAGTACTTC
clone size: .
J gene: TRBJ2-7
D gene: TRBD1
V gene: TRBV7-2

CDR3 protein: CASGPDRTLNTEAFF
CDR3 DNA: TGTGCTAGTGGACCTGACCGAACATTGAACACTGAAGCTTTCTTT
clone size: .
J gene: TRBJ1-1
D gene: .
V gene: TRBV12-5

CDR3 protein: CARPGGCEQYF
CDR3 DNA: TGTGCCAGACCAGGGGGGTGCGAGCAGTACTTC
clone size: .
J gene: TRBJ2-7
D gene: .
V gene: TRBV14

CDR3 protein: CASSQDLVPSSYNSPLHF
CDR3 DNA: TGTGCCAGCAGCCAAGATTTGGTTCCGAGCTCCTATAATTCACCCCTCCACTTT
clone size: .
J gene: TRBJ1-6
D gene: .
V gene: TRBV3-1/TRBV3-2

CDR3 protein: CASSSEYSNQPQHF
CDR3 DNA: TGTGCCAGCAGCTCAGAATATAGCAATCAGCCCCAGCATTTT
clone size: few
J gene: TRBJ1-5
D gene: .
V gene: TRBV6-2/TRBV6-3

CDR3 protein: CASSDTRAGNNEQFF
CDR3 DNA: TGTGCCAGCAGCGATACTCGGGCGGGAAACAATGAGCAGTTCTTC
clone size: once
J gene: TRBJ2-1
D gene: .
V gene: TRBV7-2

CDR3 protein: CASSRGYTEAFF
CDR3 DNA: TGTGCCAGCAGCCGAGGATACACTGAAGCTTTCTTT
clone size: .
J gene: TRBJ1-1
D gene: .
V gene: TRBV7-9

CDR3 protein: CASSVLAGDTGELFF
CDR3 DNA: TGTGCCAGCAGCGTACTAGCGGGGGACACCGGGGAGCTGTTTTTT
clone size: .
J gene: TRBJ2-2
D gene: TRBD2
V gene: TRBV6-4

CDR3 protein: CASSIVSGGTYEQYF
CDR3 DNA: TGTGCCAGTAGTATTGTTAGCGGGGGGACCTACGAGCAGTACTTC
clone size: .
J gene: TRBJ2-7
D gene: TRBD2
V gene: TRBV19

CDR3 protein: CASSLVGTAAYNYGYTF
CDR3 DNA: TGTGCCAGCAGCTTAGTGGGGACAGCCGCCTATAACTATGGCTACACCTTC
clone size: .
J gene: TRBJ1-2
D gene: TRBD1
V gene: TRBV7-2

CDR3 protein: CASSNGLAGGSYEQYF
CDR3 DNA: TGTGCCAGCAGCAACGGACTAGCGGGGGGATCCTACGAGCAGTACTTC
clone size: .
J gene: TRBJ2-7
D gene: TRBD2
V gene: TRBV7-2

CDR3 protein: CASSLTDRGRQSKQGGANVLTF
CDR3 DNA: TGCGCCAGCAGCCTGACGGACAGGGGGCGACAAAGTAAGCAGGGTGGGGCCAACGTCCTGACTTTC
clone size: .
J gene: TRBJ2-6
D gene: TRBD1
V gene: TRBV5-1

CDR3 protein: CASSHPTGAYNEQFF
CDR3 DNA: TGTGCCAGCAGCCACCCCACAGGGGCCTACAATGAGCAGTTCTTC
clone size: .
J gene: TRBJ2-1
D gene: TRBD1
V gene: TRBV5-8

CDR3 protein: CASSESMGYTEAFF
CDR3 DNA: TGCGCCAGCAGTGAGTCGATGGGGTACACTGAAGCTTTCTTT
clone size: few
J gene: TRBJ1-1
D gene: .
V gene: TRBV10-1

CDR3 protein: CASLEGTGDTEAFF
CDR3 DNA: TGTGCCAGTCTCGAAGGGACAGGGGACACTGAAGCTTTCTTT
clone size: .
J gene: TRBJ1-1
D gene: TRBD1
V gene: TRBV7-2